The next 2 T cell receptor beta chains were all read from a single sample in a study of CD8 T cells in Susac syndrome. RNA was extracted with the RNeasy kit, and a quantity of roughly 0.5 to 1 ug was reverse transcribed using random hexamers. TCRdb itself ran the immunoSEQ multiplex PCR reads through MiXCR, one entry per CDR3 protein. The sample records some 140,000 distinct CDR3 sequences, 65% to 90% being singletons. Source material: CD8+ T cells from PBMCs. Receptor source: a human donor with multiple sclerosis.

The J gene is TRBJ2-3, the V gene TRBV7-9; maybe TRBD2 (6 bases). V dropped 5 bases and J dropped 3 bases, with 12 bases sitting between them. This CDR3 is built from 14 residues. CDR1 is SEHNR and CDR2 is FQNEAQ in the germline V gene (reference sequence). CDR3 coding DNA: TGTGCCAGCAGCCGCCCGACTAGAACAGATACGCAGTATTTT. It yields the protein CASSRPTRTDTQYF.

V and J are TRBV19 and TRBJ2-1; D is possibly TRBD2 (6 bases). The CDR3 is 15 amino acids. The germline V gene has CDR1 LNHDA and CDR2 SQIVND (reference sequence). The V gene lost 7 bases and the J gene lost 0 bases, with 13 bases spanning the gap. The CDR3 DNA is TGTGCCAGTAACGCGGGGTCGCCCTCCTACAATGAGCAGTTCTTC. As protein: CASNAGSPSYNEQFF.